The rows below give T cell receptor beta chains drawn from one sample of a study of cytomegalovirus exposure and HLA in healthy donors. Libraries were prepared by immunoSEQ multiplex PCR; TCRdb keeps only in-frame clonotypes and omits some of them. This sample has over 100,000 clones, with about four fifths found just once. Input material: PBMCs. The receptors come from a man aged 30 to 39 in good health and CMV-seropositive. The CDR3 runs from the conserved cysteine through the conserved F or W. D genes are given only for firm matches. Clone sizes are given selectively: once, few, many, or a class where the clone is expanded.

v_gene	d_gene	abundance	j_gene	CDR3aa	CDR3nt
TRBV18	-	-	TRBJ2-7	CASSRGTTRADEQYF	TGTGCCAGCTCAAGGGGGACAACGAGGGCCGACGAGCAGTACTTC
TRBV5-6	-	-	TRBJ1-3	CASSLAGDGNTIYF	TGTGCCAGCAGCTTAGCAGGGGACGGAAACACCATATATTTT
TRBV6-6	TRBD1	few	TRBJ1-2	CASRADRAAGYTF	TGTGCCAGCAGAGCGGACAGGGCTGCTGGCTACACCTTC
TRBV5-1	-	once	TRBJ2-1	CASSLKQGSYNEQFF	TGCGCCAGCAGCCTGAAACAGGGCTCCTACAATGAGCAGTTCTTC
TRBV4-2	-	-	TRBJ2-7	CASSQEAGPYEQYF	TGTGCCAGCAGCCAAGAAGCCGGTCCCTACGAGCAGTACTTC
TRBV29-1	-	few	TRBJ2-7	CSGSPSTYEQYF	TGCAGCGGGAGCCCTTCAACGTACGAGCAGTACTTC
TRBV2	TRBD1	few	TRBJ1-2	CASVRTGSQGYGYTF	TGTGCCAGCGTTAGGACAGGGAGCCAGGGGTATGGCTACACCTTC
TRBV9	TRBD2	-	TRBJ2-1	CASSVEGRGGYNEQFF	TGTGCCAGCAGCGTAGAGGGGCGGGGGGGGTACAATGAGCAGTTCTTC
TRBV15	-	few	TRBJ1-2	CATSRGGLNYGYPF	TGTGCCACCAGCAGAGGAGGGTTAAACTATGGCTACCCCTTC
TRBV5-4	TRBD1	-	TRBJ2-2	CASSLGRGIPTGELFF	TGTGCCAGCAGCTTGGGCAGGGGGATTCCGACCGGGGAGCTGTTTTTT
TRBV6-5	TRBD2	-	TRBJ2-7	CASSRDRGVYEQYF	TGTGCCAGCAGTCGGGACCGGGGGGTCTACGAGCAGTACTTC
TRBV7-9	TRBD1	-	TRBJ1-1	CASSSKVTGGYTEAFF	TGTGCCAGCAGCTCTAAAGTGACAGGGGGCTACACTGAAGCTTTCTTT
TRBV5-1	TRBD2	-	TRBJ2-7	CASSLSRGVGSSYEQYF	TGCGCCAGCAGCTTGTCACGGGGGGTAGGTTCCTCCTACGAGCAGTACTTC
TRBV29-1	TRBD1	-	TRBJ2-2	CSVKGQGPVNTGELFF	TGCAGCGTTAAGGGACAGGGGCCGGTAAACACCGGGGAGCTGTTTTTT
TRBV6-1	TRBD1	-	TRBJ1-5	CASSEATGGNQPQHF	TGTGCCAGCAGTGAAGCGACAGGGGGCAATCAGCCCCAGCATTTT
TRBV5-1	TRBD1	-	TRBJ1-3	CASSSGQGASGNTIYF	TGCGCCAGCAGCTCGGGACAGGGGGCCTCTGGAAACACCATATATTTT
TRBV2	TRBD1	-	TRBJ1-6	CASRRDSNSPLHF	TGTGCCAGCAGACGGGACAGTAACTCACCCCTCCACTTT
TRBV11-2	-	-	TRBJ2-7	CASSLPGTRFSYEQYF	TGTGCCAGCAGCTTACCCGGGACACGGTTTTCCTACGAGCAGTACTTC
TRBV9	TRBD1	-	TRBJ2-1	CASSVVGTGGNEQFF	TGTGCCAGCAGCGTAGTGGGGACAGGGGGCAATGAGCAGTTCTTC
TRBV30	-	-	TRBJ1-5	CAWSQISNQPQHF	TGTGCCTGGAGTCAGATCAGCAATCAGCCCCAGCATTTT
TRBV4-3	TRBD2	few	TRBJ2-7	CASSHGRSGGDYEQYF	TGCGCCAGCAGCCACGGACGTAGCGGGGGGGACTACGAGCAGTACTTC
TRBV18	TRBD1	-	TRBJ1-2	CASSPRTGGRDGYGYTF	TGTGCCAGCTCACCACGGACAGGGGGTCGTGATGGGTATGGCTACACCTTC
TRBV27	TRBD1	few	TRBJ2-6	CASSFSPGTGISSGANVLTF	TGTGCCAGCAGTTTTTCTCCCGGGACAGGGATTTCCTCTGGGGCCAACGTCCTGACTTTC
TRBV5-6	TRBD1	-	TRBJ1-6	CASRDRDLYNSPLHF	TGTGCCAGCAGGGACAGGGACCTTTATAATTCACCCCTCCACTTT
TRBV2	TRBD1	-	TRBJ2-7	CASSPDRIYYEQYF	TGTGCCAGCAGTCCGGACAGGATCTACTACGAGCAGTACTTC
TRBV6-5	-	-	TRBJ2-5	CASSYDGGGGETQYF	TGTGCCAGCAGTTACGACGGGGGCGGGGGAGAGACCCAGTACTTC
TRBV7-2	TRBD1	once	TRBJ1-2	CASSIPGTGDGYTF	TGTGCCAGCAGCATCCCCGGGACAGGGGATGGCTACACCTTC
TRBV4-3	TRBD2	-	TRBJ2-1	CASSQELAGGNNEQFF	TGCGCCAGCAGCCAAGAACTAGCGGGGGGGAACAATGAGCAGTTCTTC
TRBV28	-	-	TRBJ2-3	CASRRLDRVIADTQYF	TGTGCCAGCAGGCGACTAGACAGGGTCATCGCAGATACGCAGTATTTT
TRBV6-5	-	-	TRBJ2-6	CASSYYQDPGANVLPF	TGTGCCAGCAGTTACTATCAGGATCCTGGGGCCAACGTCCTGCCTTTC
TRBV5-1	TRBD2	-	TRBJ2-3	CASSSGLAGGPTDTQYF	TGCGCCAGCTCAAGTGGGCTAGCGGGGGGGCCTACAGATACGCAGTATTTT
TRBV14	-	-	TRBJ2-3	CASSQPGVGLGTQYF	TGTGCCAGCAGCCAGCCAGGGGTAGGTCTCGGTACGCAGTATTTT
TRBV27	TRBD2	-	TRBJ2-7	CASSVSSGGQYEQYF	TGTGCCAGCAGCGTCTCTAGCGGGGGACAGTACGAGCAGTACTTC
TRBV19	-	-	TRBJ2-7	CASRTGDASSYEQYF	TGTGCCAGTAGAACGGGAGACGCGAGCTCCTACGAGCAGTACTTC
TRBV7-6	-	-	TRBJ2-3	CASSLIAGSADTQYF	TGTGCCAGCAGCTTAATTGCGGGGTCGGCAGATACGCAGTATTTT
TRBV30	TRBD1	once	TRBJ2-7	CAWSRDRGWEQYF	TGTGCCTGGAGCCGGGACAGGGGCTGGGAGCAGTACTTC
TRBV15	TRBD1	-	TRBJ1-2	CATSRAGTAYGYTF	TGTGCCACCAGCAGAGCCGGGACAGCCTATGGCTACACCTTC
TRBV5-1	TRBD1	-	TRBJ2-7	CASSGGTGAYEQYF	TGCGCCAGCAGCGGGGGGACAGGGGCCTACGAGCAGTACTTC
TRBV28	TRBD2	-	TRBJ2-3	CAWGSGGGTDTQYF	TGTGCCTGGGGGAGCGGGGGGGGCACAGATACGCAGTATTTT
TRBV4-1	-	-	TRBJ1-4	CASSIGRTEREKLFF	TGCGCCAGCAGCATTGGCCGGACAGAGCGTGAAAAACTGTTTTTT
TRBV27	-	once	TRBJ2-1	CASSPASGLTYNEQFF	TGTGCCAGCAGCCCCGCAAGCGGTTTGACCTACAATGAGCAGTTCTTC
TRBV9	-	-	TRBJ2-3	CASSVVGSTDTQYF	TGTGCCAGCAGCGTAGTGGGCAGCACAGATACGCAGTATTTT
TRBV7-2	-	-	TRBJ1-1	CASSLDWDMSGTEAFF	TGTGCCAGCAGCTTAGACTGGGACATGTCGGGCACTGAAGCTTTCTTT
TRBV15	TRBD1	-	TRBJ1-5	CATSRATGANNQPQHF	TGTGCCACCAGCAGAGCGACAGGGGCAAACAATCAGCCCCAGCATTTT
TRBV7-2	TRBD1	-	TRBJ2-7	CASSLTPGQGYEQYF	TGTGCCAGCAGCTTAACGCCGGGACAGGGCTACGAGCAGTACTTC
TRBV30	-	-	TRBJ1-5	CAWSQFTMGGSQPQHF	TGTGCCTGGAGCCAATTCACAATGGGAGGAAGTCAGCCCCAGCATTTT
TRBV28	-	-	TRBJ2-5	CASSLYLAKTQYF	TGTGCCAGCAGTTTATACTTAGCAAAGACCCAGTACTTC
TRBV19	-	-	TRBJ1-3	CASQWSRSGNTIYF	TGTGCCAGCCAATGGAGTCGCTCTGGAAACACCATATATTTT
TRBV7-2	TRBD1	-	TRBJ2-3	CASSYDRDIDTQYF	TGTGCCAGCAGCTATGACAGGGATATAGATACGCAGTATTTT
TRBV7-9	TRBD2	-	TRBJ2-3	CASSFSGDTQYF	TGTGCCAGCAGCTTTAGCGGGGATACGCAGTATTTT
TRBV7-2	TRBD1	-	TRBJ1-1	CASRRTGLTEAFF	TGTGCCAGCAGGCGGACAGGACTCACTGAAGCTTTCTTT
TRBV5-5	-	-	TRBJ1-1	CASSFSGDMNTEAFF	TGTGCCAGCAGCTTTTCGGGGGATATGAACACTGAAGCTTTCTTT
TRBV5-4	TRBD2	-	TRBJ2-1	CASSQTSDRRNEQFF	TGTGCCAGCAGCCAGACTAGCGACCGGCGGAATGAGCAGTTCTTC
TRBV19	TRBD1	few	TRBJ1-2	CASSAGTGRHYGYTF	TGTGCCAGTAGTGCAGGGACAGGGAGGCATTATGGCTACACCTTC
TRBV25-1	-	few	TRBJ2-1	CASSDRDSGLANEQFF	TGTGCCAGCAGTGACCGGGACAGCGGGTTGGCCAATGAGCAGTTCTTC
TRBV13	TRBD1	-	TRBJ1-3	CASSFDRGPGNTIYF	TGTGCCAGCAGCTTCGACAGGGGGCCAGGAAACACCATATATTTT
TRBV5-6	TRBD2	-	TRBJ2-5	CASSWGRGGQETQYF	TGTGCCAGCAGCTGGGGCCGGGGGGGCCAGGAGACCCAGTACTTC
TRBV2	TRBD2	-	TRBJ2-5	CASAGASGETQYF	TGTGCCAGCGCTGGGGCTAGCGGAGAGACCCAGTACTTC